This T cell receptor (beta chain) was obtained from a study of T cell changes during pregnancy in multiple sclerosis. Sequencing used immunoSEQ multiplex PCR; TCRdb keeps in-frame clones, though not all of them. The table shows approximately 41,000 clones, with 85% to 90% occurring only once. The sample here was CD4+ T cells from peripheral blood mononuclear cells, taken in the second trimester of pregnancy. This receptor was obtained from a female donor with multiple sclerosis, enrolled in a pregnancy study.

CDR3 protein: CASSLFWNTGELFF. The CDR3 DNA is TGTGCCAGCAGCTTATTCTGGAACACCGGGGAGCTGTTTTTT. The chain carries TRBV5-5 and TRBJ2-2, with D hard to call. Trimming stripped 2 bases from V and 1 base from J, with 6 bases between. The CDR3 is 14 amino acids. In germline, CDR1 is SGHKS, CDR2 YYEKEE (reference sequence).